The 29 T cell receptor beta chains below were found in one sample sequenced in a study of cytomegalovirus exposure and HLA in healthy donors. The primer mix had 60 Vbeta and 13 Jbeta primers. Sequencing used immunoSEQ multiplex PCR; TCRdb keeps in-frame clones, though not all of them. Among approximately 120,000 clones, less than 80% were seen once, and the ten largest hold approximately 7.7%. The sequencing sample was made of PBMCs. These receptors were collected from a woman in her 50s in good health and CMV-seropositive.

The chain is built from TRBV7-3 and TRBJ2-3, with 8 bases matching TRBD1. CDR1 is SGHTA and CDR2 is FQGTGA in the germline V gene. This CDR3 is 14 amino acids long. With 4 bases clipped from V and 3 bases from J, the junction kept 3 bases outside the gene matches. The CDR3 region has the DNA TGTGCCAGCAGCTACGGACAGGGAACAGATACGCAGTATTTT. It yields the protein CASSYGQGTDTQYF.

The rearrangement uses TRBV4-2 and TRBJ2-7; possibly TRBD2 for D (5 bases). Germline CDR1 is LGHNA and CDR2 is YNFKEQ. V gave up 3 bases and J gave up 4 bases, with 13 bases separating them. This CDR3 has 14 amino acids. CDR3 DNA sequence: TGTGCCAGCAGCCAGCCGGGCCAGCGGTACGAGCAGTACTTC. As protein: CASSQPGQRYEQYF.

This sequence joins TRBV2 and TRBJ2-1; TRBD2 matches at 12 bases. The J segment lost 5 bases and the V segment lost 6 bases, leaving 5 bases of the junction unmatched. This CDR3 has 15 amino acids. The germline V gene encodes CDR1 SNHLY and CDR2 FYNNEI. Here the CDR3 DNA reads TGTGCCAGCAGAGCACTAGCGGGGGGAGACAATGAGCAGTTCTTC. The encoded protein is CASRALAGGDNEQFF.

Turning to this clone: Germline is not matched at one junction end, which may reflect a read error. This chain uses TRBV7-9 with TRBJ2-3, with 9 positions matching TRBD2. Germline V lookup: CDR1 SEHNR, CDR2 FQNEAQ (reference sequence). The CDR3 loop spans 16 amino acids. The DNA of the CDR3 is TGTTCCAGCAGCTTAGCGGTAGCGGGGGGCACAGATACGCAGTATTTT. Translating gives CSSSLAVAGGTDTQYF.

This clone was seen a few times. This rearrangement joins TRBV6-5 to TRBJ2-7, with a possible D match to TRBD2 (6 bases). V gave up 5 bases and J gave up 11 bases, with 19 bases separating them. Germline V gene sequence: CDR1 MNHEY, CDR2 SVGAGI. The CDR3 length is 13 residues. In DNA, the CDR3 is TGTGCCAGCAGTACGGGACTCTACTCGGGCGAGTACTTC. Translated, it gives CASSTGLYSGEYF.

Written as DNA, the CDR3 is TGTGCCAGCAGCTTAGATTGGCCCCAGGGGCGGCACTACGAGCAGTACTTC. Amino acids: CASSLDWPQGRHYEQYF. The chain joins TRBV11-2 to TRBJ2-7, with D maybe TRBD1 (6 bases). The CDR3 is made up of 17 amino acids. V lost 0 bases and J 3 bases, leaving 18 bases between the germline ends. Germline CDR1 reads SGHAT; CDR2 reads FQNNGV. Looking up the rest from reference TRBV11-2 and TRBJ2-7 gives the full variable domain: EAGVAQSPRYKIIEKRQSVAFWCNPISGHATLYWYQQILGQGPKLLIQFQNNGVVDDSQLPKDRFSAERLKGVDSTLKIQPAKLEDSAVYLCASSLDWPQGRHYEQYFGPGTRLTVT.

This clone was observed a few times. This chain joins TRBV7-2 and TRBJ2-3; D is uncertain. V lost 1 base and J 3 bases, leaving 5 bases between the germline ends. The CDR3 sequence is 13 residues long. Germline V gene sequence: CDR1 SGHTA, CDR2 FQGNSA. CDR3 loop: CASSLGATDTQYF. In nucleotides, the CDR3 is TGTGCCAGCAGCTTAGGGGCGACAGATACGCAGTATTTT.

Details on this clone: The same CDR3 is also encoded by other DNA sequences in this sample. J is TRBJ2-3 and V is TRBV7-2, with D unresolved. The CDR3 runs to 13 residues. Per the germline V gene, CDR1 is SGHTA and CDR2 is FQGNSA. Trimming removed 0 bases at V and 4 bases at J, with 5 bases between. CDR3 sequence: CASSLASPDTQYF. The CDR3, as DNA: TGTGCCAGCAGCTTAGCTAGCCCAGATACGCAGTATTTT.

This clone occurred a few times. V and J are TRBV27 and TRBJ2-5, with 7 bases aligning to TRBD1. The CDR3 extends over 14 amino acids. The V and J ends lost 5 bases and 4 bases, in that order; junction bases with no gene match: 7. CDR1 and CDR2 (germline): MNHEY, SMNVEV (reference sequence). CDR3 coding DNA: TGTGCCAGCAGTGCCTCGACAGGGAGAGAGACCCAGTACTTC. Protein product: CASSASTGRETQYF.

The chain recombines TRBV28 with TRBJ1-5; D perhaps matches TRBD1 (5 bases). This CDR3 contains 16 residues. V was cut by 4 bases and J by 6 bases, with 19 bases left in between. The germline gives CDR1 MDHEN, CDR2 SYDVKM. CDR3 DNA sequence: TGTGCCAGCAGTTCGGGGACTTTCCTCGAGGGTCAGCCCCAGCATTTT. It specifies CASSSGTFLEGQPQHF.

This clone was seen a few times. The chain links TRBV25-1 to TRBJ2-2, with D tentatively TRBD2 (6 bases). V dropped 0 bases and J dropped 7 bases, with 15 bases sitting between them. Germline lookup yields CDR1 MGHDK and CDR2 SYGVNS. The length of the CDR3 is 16 residues. As DNA, the CDR3 is TGTGCCAGCAGTGAATATACGGGGGTCCCCGTCGGGGAGCTGTTTTTT. This encodes CASSEYTGVPVGELFF. Full variable domain (outside the CDR3, taken from reference TRBV25-1 and TRBJ2-2): EADIYQTPRYLVIGTGKKITLECSQTMGHDKMYWYQQDPGMELHLIHYSYGVNSTEKGDLSSESTVSRIRTEHFPLTLESARPSHTSQYLCASSEYTGVPVGELFFGEGSRLTVL.

This clone was detected only once. The chain uses TRBV4-1 and TRBJ2-3; 8 positions agree with TRBD2. This CDR3 is built from 17 residues. CDR1 and CDR2 (germline): MGHRA, YSYEKL. V lost 0 bases, J lost 4 bases, and 9 bases stayed unmatched. The CDR3 region is CASSQDRERGGPDTQYF. The CDR3 nucleotides read TGCGCCAGCAGCCAAGATCGGGAACGGGGGGGCCCAGATACGCAGTATTTT.

Regarding this clone: Other DNA sequences in the sample encode the same CDR3. This chain connects TRBV5-1 to TRBJ2-1; TRBD2 aligns across 10 bases. Per germline, CDR1 SGHRS and CDR2 YFSETQ. V trimming: 0 bases; J trimming: 5 bases; junction bases outside the gene matches: 2. This CDR3 has 15 amino acids. CDR3 nucleotides: TGCGCCAGCAGCTTGGTACTAGCGGGAAACAATGAGCAGTTCTTC. This sequence encodes CASSLVLAGNNEQFF.

The gene calls are TRBV7-9 and TRBJ2-2; 10 nucleotides align to TRBD2. V lost 4 bases and J lost 2; bases outside the gene matches: 4. The CDR3 is made up of 16 amino acids. CDR1 and CDR2 from the germline V gene are SEHNR and FQNEAQ (reference sequence). The chain's CDR3 is CASSSGTSANTGELFF. Written as DNA, the CDR3 is TGTGCCAGCAGCTCAGGGACTAGCGCAAACACCGGGGAGCTGTTTTTT. Drawing the rest from reference TRBV7-9 and TRBJ2-2, the complete variable domain is DTGVSQNPRHKITKRGQNVTFRCDPISEHNRLYWYRQTLGQGPEFLTYFQNEAQLEKSRLLSDRFSAERPKGSFSTLEIQRTEQGDSAMYLCASSSGTSANTGELFFGEGSRLTVL.

The chain uses TRBV6-1 and TRBJ2-3; TRBD2 aligns across 7 bases. The CDR3 is made up of 14 amino acids. The V gene's germline CDR1 is MNHNS and CDR2 SASEGT. The V gene end was trimmed by 7 bases and the J gene end by 3 bases; junction bases not matched to a gene: 7. CDR3 nucleotides: TGTGCCAGCAAAGAGGGCGGGAGTACAGATACGCAGTATTTT. Translated, it gives CASKEGGSTDTQYF.

CDR3: CASSLEQGAGGYTF. CDR3 in DNA: TGTGCCAGCAGCTTAGAACAGGGGGCCGGTGGCTACACCTTC. J is TRBJ1-2 and V is TRBV7-2, with 9 bases aligning to TRBD1. With 1 base clipped from V and 7 bases from J, the junction kept 4 bases outside the gene matches. From germline, CDR1 is SGHTA and CDR2 FQGNSA. The CDR3 length is 14 residues.

The chain employs TRBV5-5 and TRBJ1-5; D ambiguous. Trimming left V 2 bases short and J 1 base short, with 16 bases between. Germline-derived CDR1 and CDR2 are SGHKS and YYEKEE (reference sequence). CDR3 size: 17 residues. CDR3 loop: CASSLYDTFGSNQPQHF. The CDR3 nucleotides read TGTGCCAGCAGCTTATACGACACCTTCGGAAGCAATCAGCCCCAGCATTTT. Using reference TRBV5-5 and TRBJ1-5 for the parts outside the CDR3, the full variable domain is DAGVTQSPTHLIKTRGQQVTLRCSPISGHKSVSWYQQVLGQGPQFIFQYYEKEERGRGNFPDRFSARQFPNYSSELNVNALLLGDSALYLCASSLYDTFGSNQPQHFGDGTRLSIL.

The gene calls are TRBV27 and TRBJ2-3; 10 bases agree with TRBD2. The CDR3 has 15 amino acids. V gave up 4 bases and J gave up 1 base; unmatched junction bases: 2. CDR1 MNHEY and CDR2 SMNVEV come from the germline V gene (reference sequence). This chain's CDR3 is CASSYGTSGTDTQYF. Written as DNA, the CDR3 is TGTGCCAGCAGTTATGGGACTAGCGGCACAGATACGCAGTATTTT.

Only a few counts were recorded for this clone. This chain uses TRBV6-5 with TRBJ2-7, with a weak D call TRBD2 (5 bases). V dropped 6 bases and J dropped 2 bases, with 8 bases sitting between them. The CDR3 is 12 amino acids. Germline V gives CDR1 MNHEY, CDR2 SVGAGI. The CDR3 region is CASRSGTYEQYF. CDR3 coding DNA: TGTGCCAGCAGGTCCGGGACCTACGAGCAGTACTTC.

The chain is built from TRBV6-5 and TRBJ2-5, with D hard to call. The last part of the DNA fits TRBJ2-7 better; the J call may be wrong. The CDR3 loop spans 13 amino acids. From germline, CDR1 is MNHEY and CDR2 SVGAGI. DNA of the CDR3: TGTGCCAGCAGTTACTCGATGGGCTACGAGCAGTACTTC. Translated: CASSYSMGYEQYF.

This rearrangement joins TRBV16 to TRBJ1-2, with D possibly being TRBD1 (5 bases). Germline V lookup: CDR1 KGHSY, CDR2 FQNENV. V lost 2 bases to trimming and J lost 3 bases, with 13 bases between them. This CDR3 spans 15 amino acids. The CDR3: CASSQLAGTYYGYTF. The CDR3 bases are TGTGCCAGCAGCCAACTAGCCGGGACTTACTATGGCTACACCTTC. Full variable domain (remainder filled in from reference TRBV16 and TRBJ1-2): GEEVAQTPKHLVRGEGQKAKLYCAPIKGHSYVFWYQQVLKNEFKFLISFQNENVFDETGMPKERFSAKCLPNSPCSLEIQATKLEDSAVYFCASSQLAGTYYGYTFGSGTRLTVV.

This chain links TRBV10-3 with TRBJ2-5; D possibly corresponds to TRBD1 (5 bases). The J call is doubtful: the DNA matches TRBJ2-7 better. The germline gives CDR1 ENHRY, CDR2 SYGVKD. CDR3 length equals 14 residues. CDR3 sequence (DNA): TGTGCCATCAGTGATCGAAGGGGTCACTACGAGCAGTACTTC. Translated, it gives CAISDRRGHYEQYF.

The chain has TRBV6-5 and TRBJ1-1, with D possibly matching TRBD1 (5 bases). The CDR3 contains 16 residues. Germline values: CDR1 MNHEY, CDR2 SVGAGI. The germline V and J ends were trimmed by 0 bases and 0 bases, with 11 bases remaining between them. CDR3 nucleotide sequence: TGTGCCAGCAGTTACTCGAGACAGAATATGAACACTGAAGCTTTCTTT. It specifies CASSYSRQNMNTEAFF.

This rearrangement joins TRBV28 to TRBJ1-1, with TRBD1 as a possible D gene (5 bases). CDR3 size: 14 residues. V dropped 5 bases and J dropped 5 bases, with 15 bases sitting between them. CDR1 is MDHEN and CDR2 is SYDVKM in the germline V gene. The CDR3 sequence is CASSLPGLGTEAFF. CDR3 nucleotide sequence: TGTGCCAGCAGTCTCCCAGGGTTAGGTACTGAAGCTTTCTTT. The full variable domain, with the rest looked up from reference TRBV28 and TRBJ1-1, is DVKVTQSSRYLVKRTGEKVFLECVQDMDHENMFWYRQDPGLGLRLIYFSYDVKMKEKGDIPEGYSVSREKKERFSLILESASTNQTSMYLCASSLPGLGTEAFFGQGTRLTVV.

This clone was counted a few times. The chain links TRBV6-5 to TRBJ1-2; D is unresolved. V was pared by 6 bases and J by 0 bases, with 11 bases between. CDR3 length: 14 residues. Germline loops: CDR1 MNHEY, CDR2 SVGAGI. The CDR3 reads CASSLQATNYGYTF. CDR3 DNA: TGTGCCAGCAGCCTCCAAGCCACTAACTATGGCTACACCTTC.

About this clone: Other DNA sequences in this sample translate to the same CDR3. This chain links TRBV10-3 with TRBJ2-7, with D maybe TRBD1 (5 bases). Looked up from germline, CDR1 is ENHRY and CDR2 is SYGVKD. The CDR3 spans 14 residues. V was trimmed by 0 bases and J by 2 bases, leaving 8 bases between them. CDR3 residues: CAISESGRAYEQYF. The CDR3 coding sequence is TGTGCCATCAGTGAGTCTGGCAGGGCCTACGAGCAGTACTTC.

In regard to this clone: At one end, the junction sequence differs from germline, possibly due to a read error. The rearrangement links TRBV4-1 to TRBJ2-6, with D perhaps TRBD1 (5 bases). CDR3 length equals 17 residues. From germline, CDR1 is MGHRA and CDR2 YSYEKL. CDR3 nucleotide sequence: TGCGCCAGCAGCCCGGCCCCCACAGGTGCTGGGGCCAACGGCCTGACTTTC. Translating gives CASSPAPTGAGANGLTF.

This clone was recorded a few times. The gene calls are TRBV5-4 and TRBJ2-2; 15 nucleotides line up with TRBD2. Germline CDR1 reads SGHNT; CDR2 reads YYREEE (reference sequence). Germline trimming cut 4 bases from V and 3 bases from J; bases unmatched to any gene: 7. The CDR3 runs 18 residues. CDR3 bases: TGTGCCAGCAGCGGCGGACTAGCGGGAGGGTCGTACACCGGGGAGCTGTTTTTT. Protein: CASSGGLAGGSYTGELFF.

The chain combines TRBV19 with TRBJ2-1, with D possibly matching TRBD1 (7 bases). The CDR3 has 15 residues. CDR1 is LNHDA and CDR2 is SQIVND in the germline V gene (reference sequence). The V gene lost 3 bases and the J gene lost 4 bases, with 13 bases spanning the gap. The CDR3 loop reads CASSIARGAYNEQFF. DNA for the CDR3: TGTGCCAGTAGTATCGCCAGGGGGGCTTACAATGAGCAGTTCTTC.